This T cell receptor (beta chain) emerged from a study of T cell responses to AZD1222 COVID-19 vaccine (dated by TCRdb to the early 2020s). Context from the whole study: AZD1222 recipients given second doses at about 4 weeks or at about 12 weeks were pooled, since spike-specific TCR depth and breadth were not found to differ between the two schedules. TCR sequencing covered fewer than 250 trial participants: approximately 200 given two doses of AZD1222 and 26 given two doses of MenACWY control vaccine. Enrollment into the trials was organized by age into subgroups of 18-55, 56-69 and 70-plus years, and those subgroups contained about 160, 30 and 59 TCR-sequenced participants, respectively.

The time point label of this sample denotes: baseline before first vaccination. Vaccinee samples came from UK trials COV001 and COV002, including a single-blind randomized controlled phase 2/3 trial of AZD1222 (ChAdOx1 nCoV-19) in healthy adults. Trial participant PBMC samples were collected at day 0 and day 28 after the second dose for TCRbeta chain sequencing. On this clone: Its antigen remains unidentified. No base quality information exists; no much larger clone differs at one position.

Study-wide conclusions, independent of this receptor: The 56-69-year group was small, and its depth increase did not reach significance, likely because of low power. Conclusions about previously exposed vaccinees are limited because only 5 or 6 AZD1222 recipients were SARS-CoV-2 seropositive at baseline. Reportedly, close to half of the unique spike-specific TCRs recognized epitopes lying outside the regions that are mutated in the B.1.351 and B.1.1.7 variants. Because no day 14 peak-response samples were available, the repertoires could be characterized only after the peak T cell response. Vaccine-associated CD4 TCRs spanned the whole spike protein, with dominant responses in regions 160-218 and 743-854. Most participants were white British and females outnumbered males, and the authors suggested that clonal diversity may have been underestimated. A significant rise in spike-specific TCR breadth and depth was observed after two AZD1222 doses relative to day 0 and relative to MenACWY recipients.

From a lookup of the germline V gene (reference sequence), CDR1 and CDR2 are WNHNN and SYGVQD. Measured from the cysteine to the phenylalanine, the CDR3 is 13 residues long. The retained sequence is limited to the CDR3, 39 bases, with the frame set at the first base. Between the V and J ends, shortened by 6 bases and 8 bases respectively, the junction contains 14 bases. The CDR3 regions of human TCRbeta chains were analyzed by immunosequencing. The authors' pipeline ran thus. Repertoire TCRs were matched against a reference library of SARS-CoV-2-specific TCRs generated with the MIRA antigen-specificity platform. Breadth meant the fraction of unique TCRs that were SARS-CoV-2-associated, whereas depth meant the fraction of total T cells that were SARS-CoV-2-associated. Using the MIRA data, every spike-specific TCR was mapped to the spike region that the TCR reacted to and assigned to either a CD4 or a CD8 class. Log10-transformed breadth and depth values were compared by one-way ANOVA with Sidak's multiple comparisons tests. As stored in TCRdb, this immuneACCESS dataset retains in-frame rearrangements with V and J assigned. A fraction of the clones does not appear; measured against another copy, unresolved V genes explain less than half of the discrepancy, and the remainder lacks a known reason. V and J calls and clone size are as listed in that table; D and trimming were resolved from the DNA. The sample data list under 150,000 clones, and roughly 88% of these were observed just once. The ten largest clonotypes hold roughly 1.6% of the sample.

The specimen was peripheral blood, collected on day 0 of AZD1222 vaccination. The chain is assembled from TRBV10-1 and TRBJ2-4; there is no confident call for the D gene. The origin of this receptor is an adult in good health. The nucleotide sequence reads TGCGCCAGCAGCCAATCAAGGTCACACATTCAGTACTTC. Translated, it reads CASSQSRSHIQYF.